This T cell receptor (beta chain) comes out of a study of blood T cell repertoires in COVID-19. Study as a whole: Samples came from the United States, Italy and Spain, spanning acute and convalescent COVID-19. PBMCs, B-cell-depleted T cells, or T cells provided the cDNA or gDNA that made up the material.

This clone was observed at least ten times. How the authors handled the data: Using reference gene primer amplification, nucleated cell counts were estimated. The method was immunoSEQ multiplex PCR; TCRdb's version includes in-frame clones alone and lacks a portion of them. V and J calls and clone size are copied from that table; D and trimming were computed from the DNA. The top ten hold about 32% of the sample, which has tens of thousands of clones, about 76% seen once. Source material: peripheral blood. The TCR comes from a human donor in a cohort sampled during active COVID-19.

This CDR3 reads CASSFRTVGEGYTF. The CDR3 region has the DNA TGTGCCAGCAGCTTTAGGACAGTGGGAGAAGGCTACACCTTC. The chain recombines TRBV5-8 with TRBJ1-2, with a tentative D call TRBD1 (6 bases). This CDR3 spans 14 amino acids. V gave up 2 bases and J gave up 8 bases, with 16 bases separating them. Germline loops: CDR1 SGHTS, CDR2 YDEGEE.